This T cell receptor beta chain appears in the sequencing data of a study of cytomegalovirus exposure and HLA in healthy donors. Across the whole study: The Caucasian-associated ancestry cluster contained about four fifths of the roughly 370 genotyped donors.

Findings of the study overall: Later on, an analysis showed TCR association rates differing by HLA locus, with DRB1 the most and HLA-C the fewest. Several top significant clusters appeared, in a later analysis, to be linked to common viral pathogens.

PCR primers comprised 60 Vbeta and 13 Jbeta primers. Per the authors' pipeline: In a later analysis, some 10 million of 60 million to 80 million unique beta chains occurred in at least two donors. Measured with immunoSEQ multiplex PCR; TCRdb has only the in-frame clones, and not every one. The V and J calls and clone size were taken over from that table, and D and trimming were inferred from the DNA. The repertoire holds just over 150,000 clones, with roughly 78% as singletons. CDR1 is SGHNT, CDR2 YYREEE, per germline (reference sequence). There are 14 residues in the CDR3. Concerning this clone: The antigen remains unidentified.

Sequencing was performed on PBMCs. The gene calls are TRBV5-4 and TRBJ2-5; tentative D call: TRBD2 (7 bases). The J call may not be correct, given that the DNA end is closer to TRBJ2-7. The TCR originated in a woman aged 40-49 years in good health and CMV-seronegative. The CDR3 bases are TGTGCCAGCAGCTTAGGGGGGGCTTCCTACGAGCAGTACTTC. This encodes CASSLGGASYEQYF.